The next 22 T cell receptor beta chains were all read from a single sample in a study of shared clonotypes between healthy human individuals. Profiling relied on immunoSEQ multiplex PCR, and the TCRdb table lists in-frame clones only, not all of them. The table lists millions of clones, about 92% of them singletons. The source material was naive CD4+ T cells from PBMCs. Specified subset: CD45RA+ positively selected. Every receptor here comes from a young man in good health. Some clones in this sample may be carry-over from other donors' samples.

The chain recombines TRBV27 with TRBJ1-2, with D possibly matching TRBD1 (5 bases). V was trimmed by 6 bases and J by 4 bases, leaving 18 bases between them. This CDR3 is built from 15 residues. Germline values: CDR1 MNHEY, CDR2 SMNVEV (reference sequence). The CDR3 spells CASSPGTALGYGYTF. The CDR3 coding sequence is TGTGCCAGCAGCCCCGGGACCGCCTTGGGCTATGGCTACACCTTC.

The rearrangement links TRBV28 to TRBJ1-1; the D is unclear. From germline, CDR1 is MDHEN and CDR2 SYDVKM. This CDR3 comprises 15 residues. Trimming took off 1 base at V and 0 bases at J, with 9 bases between the two ends. The CDR3 region is CASSLYGRMNTEAFF. The CDR3 DNA sequence: TGTGCCAGCAGTTTATATGGACGGATGAACACTGAAGCTTTCTTT.

J is TRBJ2-7 and V is TRBV11-2; 11 positions match TRBD2. The CDR3 runs to 15 residues. V trimming: 2 bases; J trimming: 5 bases; junction bases outside the gene matches: 5. Germline CDR1 is SGHAT and CDR2 is FQNNGV. The CDR3: CASSLRLAGLHEQYF. CDR3 DNA: TGTGCCAGCAGCTTAAGACTAGCGGGACTCCACGAGCAGTACTTC.

V is TRBV5-1 and J is TRBJ1-4, with a weak D call TRBD1 (5 bases). This CDR3 is built from 16 residues. Trimming left V 5 bases short and J 5 bases short, with 19 bases between. Germline CDR1 reads SGHRS; CDR2 reads YFSETQ. This CDR3 reads CASRLGTNQGNEKLFF. CDR3 DNA sequence: TGCGCCAGCAGACTTGGGACCAATCAAGGAAATGAAAAACTGTTTTTT.

This clone was observed a handful of times. This chain uses TRBV5-6 with TRBJ1-1; possible D gene TRBD1, 5 bases. The ends were cut back, 4 bases at V and 3 bases at J, with 16 bases in the middle. Germline loops: CDR1 SGHDT, CDR2 YYEEEE. This CDR3 is 15 amino acids long. The CDR3 loop is CASSIVSRDDTEAFF. The CDR3 DNA follows: TGTGCCAGCAGCATTGTTAGCAGGGACGACACTGAAGCTTTCTTT.

In this sample, this clone turned up a few times. This sequence joins TRBV19 and TRBJ1-4; D not resolved. The V and J ends lost 3 bases and 4 bases respectively, with 9 bases between them. The CDR3 length is 14 residues. The V gene's germline CDR1 is LNHDA and CDR2 SQIVND (reference sequence). CDR3 sequence (DNA): TGTGCCAGTAGTATGATGGGGTTTAATGAAAAACTGTTTTTT. This codes for CASSMMGFNEKLFF.

The chain recombines TRBV5-1 with TRBJ1-1; 10 nucleotides match TRBD1. The V segment lost 2 bases and the J segment 5 bases; nucleotides outside the gene matches: 3. The CDR3 length is 14 residues. CDR1 is SGHRS and CDR2 is YFSETQ in the germline V gene. CDR3 DNA: TGCGCCAGCAGCTTCGACAGGGGGCGAACTGAAGCTTTCTTT. This gives the protein CASSFDRGRTEAFF.

As to this clone: The junction departs from the called germline gene at one end, perhaps through a read error. The chain employs TRBV7-2 and TRBJ2-3, with 7 bases aligning to TRBD2. CDR3 size: 17 residues. Germline lookup yields CDR1 SGHTA and CDR2 FQGNSA. The CDR3 sequence is CATSLDIGRPATDTQYF. The CDR3, as DNA: TGTGCCACCAGCTTAGATATCGGGAGGCCGGCAACAGATACGCAGTATTTT.

The V call is TRBV19, the J call TRBJ2-7; D is unclear. Germline V lookup: CDR1 LNHDA, CDR2 SQIVND (reference sequence). The V gene lost 6 bases and the J gene lost 2 bases, with 17 bases spanning the gap. This CDR3 is 15 amino acids long. The CDR3 nucleotides are TGTGCCAGTAGGCCATCGGCGAGGACCACCTACGAGCAGTACTTC. It specifies CASRPSARTTYEQYF.

The chain links TRBV5-1 to TRBJ1-2; 7 nucleotides line up with TRBD1. CDR3 size: 15 residues. V gave up 0 bases and J gave up 5 bases; unmatched junction bases: 7. CDR1 is SGHRS, CDR2 YFSETQ, per germline. CDR3 DNA sequence: TGCGCCAGCAGCTTGGGACAGGGAGGGGGATATGGCTACACCTTC. Protein product: CASSLGQGGGYGYTF. The complete variable domain, with remaining parts taken from reference TRBV5-1 and TRBJ1-2, reads KAGVTQTPRYLIKTRGQQVTLSCSPISGHRSVSWYQQTPGQGLQFLFEYFSETQRNKGNFPGRFSGRQFSNSRSEMNVSTLELGDSALYLCASSLGQGGGYGYTFGSGTRLTVV.

The chain couples TRBV5-6 to TRBJ2-2; 9 bases align to TRBD1. The CDR3 runs to 15 residues. V shed 3 bases, J shed 4 bases, and the junction held 4 bases outside the gene matches. The V gene's germline CDR1 is SGHDT and CDR2 YYEEEE. CDR3 region: CASSWGQGGTGELFF. The CDR3 DNA sequence: TGTGCCAGCAGCTGGGGACAGGGTGGCACCGGGGAGCTGTTTTTT.

The rearrangement joins TRBV11-2 to TRBJ2-2, with D hard to call. CDR3 size: 12 residues. Germline V lookup: CDR1 SGHAT, CDR2 FQNNGV. Trimming removed 1 base from V and 7 bases from J, with 4 bases in between. DNA for the CDR3: TGTGCCAGCAGCTTAGTGGGCGGGGAGCTGTTTTTT. Encoded protein: CASSLVGGELFF.

V usage is TRBV5-6 and J usage is TRBJ2-4; D possibly corresponds to TRBD2 (5 bases). The CDR3 totals 14 residues. The germline CDR1 and CDR2 sequences are SGHDT and YYEEEE. Between the trimmed V and J ends, which lost 1 base and 2 bases, there was a span of 7 bases. CDR3 bases: TGTGCCAGCAGCTTGTTAGCGTCCAAAAACATTCAGTACTTC. It specifies CASSLLASKNIQYF.

The gene calls are TRBV6-6 and TRBJ1-3; tentatively, D is TRBD1 (5 bases). The CDR3 is made up of 13 amino acids. Germline CDR1 MNHNY, CDR2 SVGAGI (reference sequence). V was trimmed by 4 bases and J by 4 bases, leaving 8 bases between them. The CDR3 protein is CASSSRTGNTIYF. The CDR3 nucleotides read TGTGCCAGCAGTTCCAGGACAGGAAACACCATATATTTT.

The rearrangement links TRBV6-5 to TRBJ1-1, with 7 bases lining up with TRBD1. This CDR3 comprises 14 residues. CDR1 is MNHEY, CDR2 SVGAGI, per germline. V lost 7 bases to trimming and J lost 2 bases; unmatched junction nucleotides: 7. The CDR3 loop reads CASKRGTVNTEAFF. The CDR3 DNA reads TGTGCCAGCAAAAGAGGGACAGTCAACACTGAAGCTTTCTTT.

The chain links TRBV2 to TRBJ2-1, with a tentative D call TRBD1 (6 bases). CDR3 length: 14 residues. The ends were cut back, 7 bases at V and 6 bases at J, with 16 bases in the middle. Germline V gene sequence: CDR1 SNHLY, CDR2 FYNNEI. Written as DNA, the CDR3 is TGTGCCAGCATTTCACAGGGTTTAAGCAATGAGCAGTTCTTC. As protein: CASISQGLSNEQFF.

A single count supports this clone. The CDR3 bases are TGCGCCAGCAGCCAATCTGGGGCCAACGTCCTGACTTTC. This codes for CASSQSGANVLTF. This chain connects TRBV4-1 to TRBJ2-6; D gene ambiguous. The ends were cut back, 2 bases at V and 1 base at J, with 0 bases in the middle. This CDR3 has 13 amino acids. CDR1 MGHRA and CDR2 YSYEKL come from the germline V gene.

V and J are TRBV15 and TRBJ2-1; D gene unclear. Germline V gene data show CDR1 as LNHNV and CDR2 as YYDKDF (reference sequence). CDR3 length: 13 residues. Trimming took off 5 bases at V and 4 bases at J, with 9 bases between the two ends. CDR3 protein: CATSQGPYNEQFF. The DNA of the CDR3 is TGTGCCACCAGCCAAGGACCATACAATGAGCAGTTCTTC.

The gene calls are TRBV6-6 and TRBJ1-1; the D is unclear. V lost 2 bases, J lost 7 bases, and 11 bases lay in between. Germline V gene lookup returns CDR1 MNHNY and CDR2 SVGAGI (reference sequence). The CDR3 covers 13 residues. DNA of the CDR3: TGTGCCAGCAGTTACGGCAATGAGGGTGAAGCTTTCTTT. It translates to CASSYGNEGEAFF.

V gene TRBV6-1 combines with J gene TRBJ2-1; tentatively, D is TRBD1 (6 bases). V was trimmed by 6 bases and J by 7 bases, leaving 13 bases between them. There are 13 residues in the CDR3. Germline V lookup: CDR1 MNHNS, CDR2 SASEGT. CDR3 in amino acids: CASRRGTPNEQFF. The CDR3 nucleotides read TGTGCCAGCAGGAGGGGGACCCCGAATGAGCAGTTCTTC.

The chain carries TRBV6-5 and TRBJ2-1; a weak D match, TRBD1 (5 bases). The germline CDR1 and CDR2 sequences are MNHEY and SVGAGI. V lost 2 bases, J lost 7 bases, and 18 bases lay in between. This CDR3 has 16 residues. The CDR3 sequence: CASSYLGRGEGNEQFF. The CDR3 DNA is TGTGCCAGCAGTTACCTTGGAAGGGGCGAAGGGAATGAGCAGTTCTTC.

The V and J genes are TRBV7-2 and TRBJ2-1, with TRBD1 as a possible D gene (6 bases). Looked up from germline, CDR1 is SGHTA and CDR2 is FQGNSA. V lost 6 bases and J lost 6, with 21 bases in between. The CDR3 totals 16 residues. CDR3 coding DNA: TGTGCCAGCAGACATCCCGACAGGCGGAATATCAATGAGCAGTTCTTC. It specifies CASRHPDRRNINEQFF.